This T cell receptor (beta chain) was sequenced in a study of T cells in Graves' hyperthyroidism and ophthalmopathy. From RNA transcripts, TCR beta CDR3 regions were amplified. Using the HTBI primer set, a first-round RT-PCR was run on the TCR CDR3. One entry per CDR3 protein results from TCRdb running MiXCR on the multiplex PCR reads. The sample carries 250,000 to 300,000 distinct CDR3 sequences, 10% to 15% recorded once. The germline V gene encodes CDR1 LNHDA and CDR2 SQIVND (reference sequence). Trimming left V 7 bases short and J 4 bases short, with 14 bases between. The CDR3 spans 13 residues. The chain employs TRBV19 and TRBJ2-7; D is uncertain. Material for sequencing was blood. The TCR sequence derives from a woman aged 25-40 years with Graves' hyperthyroidism that later progressed to Graves' ophthalmopathy. CDR3 DNA: TGTGCCAGTAAAGGCGAAGGAAAATACGAGCAGTACTTC. As protein: CASKGEGKYEQYF.